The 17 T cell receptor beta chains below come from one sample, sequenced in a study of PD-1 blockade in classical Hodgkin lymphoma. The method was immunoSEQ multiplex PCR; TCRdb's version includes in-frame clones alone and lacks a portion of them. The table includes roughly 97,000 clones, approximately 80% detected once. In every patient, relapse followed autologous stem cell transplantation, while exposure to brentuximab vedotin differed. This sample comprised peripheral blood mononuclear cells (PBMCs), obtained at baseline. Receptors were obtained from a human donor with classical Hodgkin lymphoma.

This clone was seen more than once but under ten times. CDR3 in amino acids: CASSQALAGAYNEQFF. The CDR3 DNA is TGTGCCAGCAGCCAAGCCCTAGCGGGAGCTTACAATGAGCAGTTCTTC. The chain employs TRBV4-2 and TRBJ2-1; 10 nucleotides match TRBD2. This CDR3 comprises 16 residues. The junction had 4 bases not matched to a gene; V was cut back by 1 base and J by 4 bases. Germline-derived CDR1 and CDR2 are LGHNA and YNFKEQ.

The CDR3 here is CASSLSPGRYNEQFF. DNA for the CDR3: TGCGCCAGCAGCTTGAGCCCGGGCCGATACAATGAGCAGTTCTTC. The V gene is TRBV5-1, the J gene TRBJ2-1; D uncertain. Between the trimmed V and J ends, which lost 1 base and 4 bases, there was a span of 12 bases. Germline-derived CDR1 and CDR2 are SGHRS and YFSETQ. This CDR3 region has 15 residues.

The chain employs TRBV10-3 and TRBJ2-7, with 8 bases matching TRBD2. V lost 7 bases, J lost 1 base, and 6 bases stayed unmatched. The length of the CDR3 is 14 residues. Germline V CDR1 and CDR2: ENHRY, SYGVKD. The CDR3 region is CAINPGLGSYEQYF. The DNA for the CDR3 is TGTGCCATCAATCCGGGACTAGGTTCCTACGAGCAGTACTTC.

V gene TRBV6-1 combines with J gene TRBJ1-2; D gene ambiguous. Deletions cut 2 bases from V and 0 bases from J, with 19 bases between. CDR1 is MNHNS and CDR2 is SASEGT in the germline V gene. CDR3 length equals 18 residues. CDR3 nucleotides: TGTGCCAGCAGTGAATTTCGTCCTCCCTTAATATCTAACTATGGCTACACCTTC. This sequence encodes CASSEFRPPLISNYGYTF.

In nucleotides, the CDR3 is TGTGCCAGCAGCTTAATAGCGGGGGGGGAGACCCAGTACTTC. Its translation is CASSLIAGGETQYF. The chain uses TRBV11-2 and TRBJ2-5; 11 bases agree with TRBD2. With 2 bases clipped from V and 5 bases from J, the junction kept 1 base outside the gene matches. Germline V gives CDR1 SGHAT, CDR2 FQNNGV. The CDR3 length is 14 residues.

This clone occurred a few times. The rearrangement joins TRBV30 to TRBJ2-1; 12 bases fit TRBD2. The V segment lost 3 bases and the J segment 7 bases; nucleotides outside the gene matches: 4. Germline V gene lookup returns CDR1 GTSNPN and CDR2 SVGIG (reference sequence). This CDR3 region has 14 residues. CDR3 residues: CAWSGGTSGNEQFF. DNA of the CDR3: TGTGCCTGGAGCGGGGGGACTAGCGGGAATGAGCAGTTCTTC.

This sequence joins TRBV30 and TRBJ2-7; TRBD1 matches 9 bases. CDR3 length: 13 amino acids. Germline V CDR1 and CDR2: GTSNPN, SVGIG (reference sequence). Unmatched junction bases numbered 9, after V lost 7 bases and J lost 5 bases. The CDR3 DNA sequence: TGTGCCTACAATCTGGACAGGGGACACGAGCAGTACTTC. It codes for CAYNLDRGHEQYF.

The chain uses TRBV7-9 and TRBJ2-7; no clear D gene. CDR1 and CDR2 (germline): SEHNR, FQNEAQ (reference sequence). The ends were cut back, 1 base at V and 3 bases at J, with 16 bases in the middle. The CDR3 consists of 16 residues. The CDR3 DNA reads TGTGCCAGCAGCTTAGGTGGTAGGAACGGAAACTACGAGCAGTACTTC. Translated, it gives CASSLGGRNGNYEQYF. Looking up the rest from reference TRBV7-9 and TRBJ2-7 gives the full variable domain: DTGVSQNPRHKITKRGQNVTFRCDPISEHNRLYWYRQTLGQGPEFLTYFQNEAQLEKSRLLSDRFSAERPKGSFSTLEIQRTEQGDSAMYLCASSLGGRNGNYEQYFGPGTRLTVT.

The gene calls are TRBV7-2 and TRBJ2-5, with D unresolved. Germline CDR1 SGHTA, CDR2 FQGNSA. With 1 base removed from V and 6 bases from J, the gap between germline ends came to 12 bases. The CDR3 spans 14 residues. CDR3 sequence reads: CASSLVVGPKTQYF. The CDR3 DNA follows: TGTGCCAGCAGCTTAGTAGTAGGCCCCAAGACCCAGTACTTC. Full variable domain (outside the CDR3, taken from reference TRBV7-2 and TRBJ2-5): GAGVSQSPSNKVTEKGKDVELRCDPISGHTALYWYRQSLGQGLEFLIYFQGNSAPDKSGLPSDRFSAERTGGSVSTLTIQRTQQEDSAVYLCASSLVVGPKTQYFGPGTRLLVL.

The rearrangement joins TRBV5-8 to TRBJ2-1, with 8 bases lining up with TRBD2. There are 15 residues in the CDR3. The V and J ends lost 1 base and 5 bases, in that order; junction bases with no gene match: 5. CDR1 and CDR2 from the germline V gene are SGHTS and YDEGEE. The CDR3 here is CASSLYSGTHNEQFF. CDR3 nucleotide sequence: TGTGCCAGCAGCTTGTATAGCGGGACTCACAATGAGCAGTTCTTC.

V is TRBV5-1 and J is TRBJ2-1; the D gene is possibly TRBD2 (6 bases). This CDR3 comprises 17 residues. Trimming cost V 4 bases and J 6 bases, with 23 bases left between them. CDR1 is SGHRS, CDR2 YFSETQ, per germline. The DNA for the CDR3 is TGCGCCAGCAGCCCCGATGGGACGGGAGTATTAGGCAATGAGCAGTTCTTC. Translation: CASSPDGTGVLGNEQFF.

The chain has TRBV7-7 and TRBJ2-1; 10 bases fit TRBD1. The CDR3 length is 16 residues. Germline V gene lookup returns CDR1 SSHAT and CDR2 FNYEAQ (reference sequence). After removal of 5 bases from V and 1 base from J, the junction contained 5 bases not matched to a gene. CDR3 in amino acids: CASSPRQGASYNEQFF. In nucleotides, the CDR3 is TGTGCCAGCAGCCCAAGACAGGGGGCTTCCTACAATGAGCAGTTCTTC.

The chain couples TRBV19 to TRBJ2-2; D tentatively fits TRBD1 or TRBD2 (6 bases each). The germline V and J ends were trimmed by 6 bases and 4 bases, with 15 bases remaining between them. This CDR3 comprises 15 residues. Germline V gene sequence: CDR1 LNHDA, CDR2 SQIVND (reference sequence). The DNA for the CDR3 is TGTGCCAGTAGCCCTCTCGGGGGCCTCACCGGGGAGCTGTTTTTT. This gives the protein CASSPLGGLTGELFF.

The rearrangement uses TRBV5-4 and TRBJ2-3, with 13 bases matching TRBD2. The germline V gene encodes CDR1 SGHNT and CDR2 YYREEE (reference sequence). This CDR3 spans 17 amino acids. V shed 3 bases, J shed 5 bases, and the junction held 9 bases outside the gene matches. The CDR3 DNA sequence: TGTGCCAGCAGCTCACGACTAGCGGGAGGAGGTGTAGATACGCAGTATTTT. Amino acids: CASSSRLAGGGVDTQYF.

The CDR3 bases are TGTGCCAGCAACGGGGCTCTTCGAGAGGGGACCCAGTACTTC. Its protein product is CASNGALREGTQYF. The V gene is TRBV2, the J gene TRBJ2-5; D is perhaps TRBD1 or TRBD2 (5 bases each). V lost 7 bases and J lost 7, with 19 bases in between. This CDR3 spans 14 amino acids. CDR1 is SNHLY and CDR2 is FYNNEI in the germline V gene.

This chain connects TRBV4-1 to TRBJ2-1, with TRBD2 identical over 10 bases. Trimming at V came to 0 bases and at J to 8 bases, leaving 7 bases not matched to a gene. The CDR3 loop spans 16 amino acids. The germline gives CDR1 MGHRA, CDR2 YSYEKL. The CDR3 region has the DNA TGCGCCAGCAGCCAAGACCCGGGACTAGCGAGGTATGAGCAGTTCTTC. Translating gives CASSQDPGLARYEQFF.

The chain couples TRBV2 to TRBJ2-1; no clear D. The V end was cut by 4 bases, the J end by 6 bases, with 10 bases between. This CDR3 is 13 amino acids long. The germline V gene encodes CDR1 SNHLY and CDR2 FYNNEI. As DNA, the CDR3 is TGTGCCAGCAGTGTTGGGCCCCTCAATGAGCAGTTCTTC. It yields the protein CASSVGPLNEQFF.